This T cell receptor (beta chain) emerged from a study of molecular identifiers for immune sequencing clone quantification. For bulk TCR libraries, previously described methods and listed TCR primers were used. TCRdb used MiXCR to reprocess the PCR reads, holding one entry per CDR3 protein. The sample comprises around 100,000 distinct CDR3 sequences, 35% to 40% of which are singletons, and 4% to 5% rests with the top ten. Of note for this clonotype: An end of the junction differs from the germline gene, which may be a read error.

The sequencing input was naive CD8+ T cells from blood, with Jurkat cell RNA spiked in. Stated subset: FACS-sorted CD8+CD4-CCR7+CD45RA+ naive T cells. The receptor was derived from a human donor in good health. Some libraries in this study had Jurkat cell RNA spiked in.

The CDR3: CASKTNLRDNQPQQF. The CDR3 DNA is TGTGCCAGCAAGACGAATCTTAGGGATAATCAGCCCCAGCAATTT. The rearrangement uses TRBV28 and TRBJ1-5; D not resolved. CDR1 MDHEN and CDR2 SYDVKM come from the germline V gene. CDR3 length: 15 amino acids.